Presented here are 5 T cell receptor beta chains from one specimen sequenced in a study of T cell repertoires in cytomegalovirus infection. MiXCR was run by TCRdb on the reads, yielding one entry per CDR3 protein. The repertoire includes around 430,000 distinct CDR3 sequences, about 42% of them detected once, and about 39% sits in the top ten. No antigen is known for these receptors. Specimen: cultured PBMCs, collected from culture after CMV antigen stimulation. The receptors derive from a human donor in good health (CMV status not recorded). Some clones in this sample may be carry-over from other donors' samples.

V and J are TRBV7-2 and TRBJ2-1, with a possible D match to TRBD2 (5 bases). Trimming pared 4 bases from V and 7 bases from J, leaving 23 bases between. CDR3 size: 17 residues. Germline V lookup: CDR1 SGHTA, CDR2 FQGNSA. CDR3 loop: CASSSTGLPEDGNEQFF. In DNA form, the CDR3 reads TGTGCCAGCAGCTCTACCGGGTTGCCGGAGGACGGAAATGAGCAGTTCTTC.

The chain is built from TRBV9 and TRBJ2-1; D is perhaps TRBD2 (5 bases). The germline V gene encodes CDR1 SGDLS and CDR2 YYNGEE. V was shortened by 0 bases and J by 0 bases, with 7 bases between the two germline ends. This CDR3 comprises 15 residues. Here the CDR3 DNA reads TGTGCCAGCAGCGTAGTGGACTCCTCCTACAATGAGCAGTTCTTC. Encoded protein: CASSVVDSSYNEQFF.

J is TRBJ2-2 and V is TRBV7-2; 8 bases are a match to TRBD2. Per germline, CDR1 SGHTA and CDR2 FQGNSA. The trim removed 3 bases at V and 7 bases at J, leaving 4 bases unmatched. This CDR3 is 14 amino acids long. The CDR3 coding sequence is TGTGCCAGCAGCTTCGACAGCGGGGGCGGGGAGCTGTTTTTT. Residues: CASSFDSGGGELFF. Complete variable domain (other parts from reference TRBV7-2 and TRBJ2-2): GAGVSQSPSNKVTEKGKDVELRCDPISGHTALYWYRQSLGQGLEFLIYFQGNSAPDKSGLPSDRFSAERTGGSVSTLTIQRTQQEDSAVYLCASSFDSGGGELFFGEGSRLTVL.

The rearrangement links TRBV20-1 to TRBJ2-7; 11 bases are shared with TRBD1. Germline V gives CDR1 DFQATT, CDR2 SNEGSKA (reference sequence). The CDR3 has 15 amino acids. The trim removed 6 bases at V and 4 bases at J, leaving 11 bases unmatched. The CDR3 nucleotides are TGCAGTGCCCATTCCCCCGGACAGGGGGCATACGAGCAGTACTTC. This translates into CSAHSPGQGAYEQYF.

This clonotype was recorded a few times. V and J are TRBV11-2 and TRBJ2-3, with 13 bases fitting TRBD2. This CDR3 has 18 amino acids. Germline lookup yields CDR1 SGHAT and CDR2 FQNNGV. V was clipped by 5 bases and J by 5 bases; unmatched bases: 13. The CDR3 is CASSVSPGLAGAIDTQYF. CDR3 in DNA: TGTGCCAGCAGCGTAAGCCCAGGACTAGCGGGGGCCATAGATACGCAGTATTTT.